Shown below are 12 T cell receptor beta chains from a single sample sequenced in a study of Graves' ophthalmopathy and Graves' hyperthyroidism. The sequenced template was RNA, covering the TCR beta CDR3 region. HTBI primers were employed in first-round RT-PCR, then a second-round multiplex PCR followed. TCRdb analysed the multiplex PCR reads with MiXCR anew, one entry per CDR3 protein. The repertoire holds approximately 700,000 distinct CDR3 sequences, with under 50% as singletons. Sample: peripheral blood. The source is an adult man with Graves' ophthalmopathy.

This clonotype was picked up many times. The J gene is TRBJ2-7, the V gene TRBV7-9; D may be TRBD1 (6 bases). The CDR3 sequence is 15 residues long. V lost 1 base and J lost 2, with 12 bases in between. Germline assignment: CDR1 SEHNR and CDR2 FQNEAQ (reference sequence). The CDR3 here is CASSLEGVWAYEQYF. CDR3 DNA: TGTGCCAGCAGCTTAGAGGGGGTGTGGGCCTACGAGCAGTACTTC.

A note on this clonotype: Since a much larger clone is just one base distant, this may be a read error. No conserved phenylalanine or tryptophan is present at the end of the CDR3, so a read error is the likely explanation. The chain carries TRBV20-1 and TRBJ1-1, with D possibly matching TRBD1 (6 bases). This CDR3 region has 13 residues. CDR1 is DFQATT and CDR2 is SNEGSKA in the germline V gene (reference sequence). CDR3 DNA: TGCGGGATACCGGGACAATCAAACACTGAAGCTTTCCTT. This encodes CGIPGQSNTEAFL.

A remark on this clonotype: This could be a read error, since a much larger clone is one nucleotide away. The V gene is TRBV20-1, the J gene TRBJ1-1; the match to TRBD1 covers 11 bases. The CDR3 loop spans 13 amino acids. CDR1 and CDR2 from the germline V gene are DFQATT and SNEGSKA (reference sequence). The V gene end was trimmed by 5 bases and the J gene end by 4 bases; junction bases not matched to a gene: 3. CDR3 sequence (DNA): TGCAGTGCTTCCGGGACAGGGGGCACTGAAGCTTTCTTT. It specifies CSASGTGGTEAFF.

The chain links TRBV9 to TRBJ2-5; 9 bases are shared with TRBD2. The J segment lost 2 bases and the V segment lost 5 bases, leaving 10 bases of the junction unmatched. CDR3 length: 16 residues. Germline-derived CDR1 and CDR2 are SGDLS and YYNGEE. This chain's CDR3 is CASSLDSGRGQETQYF. The CDR3 DNA follows: TGTGCCAGCAGTCTAGATAGCGGGAGAGGTCAAGAGACCCAGTACTTC.

This chain connects TRBV10-3 to TRBJ1-2; D is unresolved. The CDR3 spans 14 residues. V was clipped by 5 bases and J by 11 bases, with 21 bases between them. Per the germline V gene, CDR1 is ENHRY and CDR2 is SYGVKD. In DNA, the CDR3 is TGTGCCATCAGTACCTCCCCCGGGATGGATACTTACACCTTC. Translating gives CAISTSPGMDTYTF.

On this clonotype itself: Given a much more abundant clone one base away, this may be a read error. J is TRBJ2-7 and V is TRBV11-1, with 9 bases identical to TRBD1. The ends lost 7 bases at V and 4 bases at J; junction bases unmatched: 11. CDR3 size: 15 residues. Germline-derived CDR1 and CDR2 are SGHAT and FQDESV (reference sequence). CDR3 bases: TGTGCCAGCATCTTTCTGGGACAGGGAGGGTACGAGCAGTACTTC. Translating it yields CASIFLGQGGYEQYF.

In DNA form, the CDR3 reads TGCAGCACGGGCGGAGGGGCGATGACCGAGCAGTACTTC. Residues: CSTGGGAMTEQYF. The rearrangement uses TRBV29-1 and TRBJ2-7; a weak D match, TRBD2 (6 bases). Germline-derived CDR1 and CDR2 are SQVTM and ANQGSEA. The ends were cut back, 8 bases at V and 6 bases at J, with 20 bases in the middle. The CDR3 extends over 13 amino acids.

The rearrangement uses TRBV7-9 and TRBJ1-6, with D possibly being TRBD1 (5 bases). The CDR3 is 16 residues long. Germline V CDR1 and CDR2: SEHNR, FQNEAQ (reference sequence). V shed 1 base and J shed 7 bases, with 14 bases lying between them. The CDR3 loop is CASSLVLGRGNSPLHF. DNA of the CDR3: TGTGCCAGCAGCTTAGTGCTCGGGCGGGGGAATTCACCCCTCCACTTT.

This clonotype has a count of ten or more. This chain joins TRBV19 and TRBJ2-7; TRBD2 aligns across 12 bases. This CDR3 has 15 amino acids. The junction had 7 bases not matched to a gene; V was cut back by 5 bases and J by 5 bases. Germline V gene data show CDR1 as LNHDA and CDR2 as SQIVND (reference sequence). This chain's CDR3 is CASSPTTSGSHEQYF. In DNA, the CDR3 is TGTGCCAGTAGTCCGACGACTAGCGGGAGCCACGAGCAGTACTTC.

This chain connects TRBV7-3 to TRBJ2-5; TRBD1 aligns across 8 bases. CDR1 is SGHTA and CDR2 is FQGTGA in the germline V gene. The length of the CDR3 is 18 residues. Trimming took 2 bases from V and 5 from J; bases not matched to a gene: 16. The chain's CDR3 is CASSLYPDWDRKGETQYF. The CDR3 nucleotides are TGTGCCAGCAGCTTATACCCCGACTGGGACAGGAAGGGGGAGACCCAGTACTTC.

There are many counts of this clonotype. This sequence joins TRBV15 and TRBJ1-1; D might be TRBD1 (6 bases). The length of the CDR3 is 17 residues. Trimming stripped 3 bases from V and 0 bases from J, with 17 bases between. The germline CDR1 and CDR2 sequences are LNHNV and YYDKDF (reference sequence). CDR3 in DNA: TGTGCCACCAGCAGCTCTCGAACGGGGGACATGAACACTGAAGCTTTCTTT. As protein: CATSSSRTGDMNTEAFF.

The chain couples TRBV9 to TRBJ2-7, with D maybe TRBD1 (6 bases). The germline V gene has CDR1 SGDLS and CDR2 YYNGEE. The CDR3 consists of 14 residues. Trimming stripped 4 bases from V and 0 bases from J, with 11 bases between. The chain's CDR3 is CASSTRDTSYEQYF. The CDR3 DNA reads TGTGCCAGCAGCACACGGGACACCTCCTACGAGCAGTACTTC.